These 6 T cell receptor beta chains share one sample of origin, sequenced in a study of blood T cell repertoires in COVID-19 (dated by TCRdb to 2018 to 2021). The library was generated by the immunoSEQ multiplex PCR assay. The clones in this table, taken by TCRdb from immuneACCESS, are in-frame only. Not every clone is retained; where verified, under half of the shortfall comes from an unresolved V gene, and the cause of the rest is unknown. The sample table holds about 210,000 clones, of which just over 90% were seen once. The biggest ten clones account for 1.2% of the sample. The material sequenced was peripheral blood. Receptors were obtained from a man aged 30 to 45 with acute or convalescent COVID-19.

This rearrangement joins TRBV28 to TRBJ2-7, with 8 bases aligning to TRBD2. V trimming: 6 bases; J trimming: 3 bases; junction bases outside the gene matches: 13. The CDR3 length is 16 residues. The germline V gene encodes CDR1 MDHEN and CDR2 SYDVKM. CDR3 loop: CASRPLTSGDYYEQYF. The CDR3 DNA follows: TGTGCCAGCAGACCTCTTACTAGCGGAGATTACTACGAGCAGTACTTC.

This clone is a singleton in its sample. This sequence joins TRBV6-2 or TRBV6-3 and TRBJ2-7; TRBD2 matches at 10 bases. Losses at the gene ends were 5 bases for V and 3 bases for J; bases not matched to a gene: 7. The CDR3 totals 15 residues. The germline V gene encodes CDR1 MNHEY and CDR2 SVGEGT. The CDR3 reads CASSTQGLAHYEQYF. In DNA, the CDR3 is TGTGCCAGCAGTACCCAGGGACTAGCGCACTACGAGCAGTACTTC.

This CDR3 reads CASSLQDRYTEAFF. CDR3 sequence (DNA): TGTGCCAGCAGTTTACAGGACAGATACACTGAAGCTTTCTTT. The chain carries TRBV28 and TRBJ1-1, with D possibly TRBD1 on 6 matching bases. V was clipped by 2 bases and J by 3 bases, with 10 bases between them. This CDR3 has 14 amino acids. The germline gives CDR1 MDHEN, CDR2 SYDVKM.

The chain recombines TRBV3-1 (or the pseudogene TRBV3-2) with TRBJ2-3; D is uncertain. From germline, CDR1 is LGHDT and CDR2 YNNKEL (reference sequence). Trimming removed 5 bases from V and 5 bases from J, with 14 bases in between. The CDR3 is 14 amino acids. In nucleotides, the CDR3 is TGTGCCAGCAGCGCCCCCAGCGCTGTAGATACGCAGTATTTT. As protein: CASSAPSAVDTQYF.

This clone appeared once. The chain uses TRBV10-1 and TRBJ1-1; D not certain. The CDR3 contains 15 residues. The germline gives CDR1 WNHNN, CDR2 SYGVQD (reference sequence). Trimming pared 0 bases from V and 4 bases from J, leaving 12 bases between. As DNA, the CDR3 is TGCGCCAGCAGTGAGTCCCGAGGGTCTGGCACTGAAGCTTTCTTT. Residues: CASSESRGSGTEAFF.

The J gene is TRBJ1-6, the V gene TRBV18; TRBD1 matches at 7 bases. The V gene's germline CDR1 is KGHSH and CDR2 LQKENI. Losses at the gene ends were 6 bases for V and 10 bases for J; bases not matched to a gene: 12. The CDR3 length is 15 residues. The CDR3 spells CASSQGDREQSPLHF. CDR3 DNA sequence: TGTGCCAGCTCCCAAGGAGACAGGGAGCAATCACCCCTCCACTTT.